One T cell receptor beta chain is described in this entry. V was cut by 1 base and J by 5 bases, with 11 bases left in between. Germline V gene data show CDR1 as MNHNS and CDR2 as SASEGT. The CDR3 extends over 14 amino acids. The data derive from a study of technical replicates of blood from several donors. Clones were read by immunoSEQ multiplex PCR, and TCRdb kept only the in-frame ones, dropping some. This table has tens of thousands of clones, 95% appearing once. The rearrangement joins TRBV6-1 to TRBJ2-5, with D possibly TRBD2 on 5 matching bases. This receptor was obtained from a human donor in good health. The sequenced material came from T cells isolated from PBMCs. The CDR3 is CASSEDPGSETQYF. In nucleotides, the CDR3 is TGTGCCAGCAGTGAAGACCCTGGGAGTGAGACCCAGTACTTC.